The T cell receptor (beta chain) described here comes from a study of T cell changes during pregnancy in multiple sclerosis. Some clones are missing from TCRdb's copy, which holds only in-frame ones; the method was immunoSEQ multiplex PCR. This table holds about 20,000 clones, about 87% found once. Between the trimmed V and J ends, which lost 3 bases and 2 bases, there was a span of 11 bases. The CDR3 totals 15 residues. Germline loops: CDR1 SEHNR, CDR2 FQNEAQ (reference sequence). Sequencing used CD8+ T cells from peripheral blood mononuclear cells, obtained in the third trimester of pregnancy. This receptor was taken from a female donor in good health, enrolled as a control in a pregnancy study. This chain joins TRBV7-9 and TRBJ1-3; no clear D gene. This CDR3 reads CASSFTPAAGNTIYF. CDR3 coding DNA: TGTGCCAGCAGCTTCACCCCTGCGGCTGGAAACACCATATATTTT.